The entry that follows covers one T cell receptor beta chain sequence. The method was immunoSEQ multiplex PCR; TCRdb's version includes in-frame clones alone and lacks a portion of them. The sample consists of approximately 100,000 clones, 81% of them appearing once. This entry comes from a study of blood T cell repertoires in COVID-19. Study context: From T cells, B-cell-depleted T cells, or PBMCs came the material, which was cDNA or gDNA.

V was clipped by 0 bases and J by 7 bases; unmatched bases: 5. The CDR3 is made up of 14 amino acids. Per the germline V gene, CDR1 is LNHNV and CDR2 is YYDKDF (reference sequence). Sequences were obtained from peripheral blood. The receptor's source is a man aged 60 to 69 with acute or convalescent COVID-19. The rearrangement uses TRBV15 and TRBJ2-7, with 8 bases that match TRBD1. As DNA, the CDR3 is TGTGCCACCAGCAGAGACCAGGGGGCGGGGGAGCAGTACTTC. Encoded protein: CATSRDQGAGEQYF.